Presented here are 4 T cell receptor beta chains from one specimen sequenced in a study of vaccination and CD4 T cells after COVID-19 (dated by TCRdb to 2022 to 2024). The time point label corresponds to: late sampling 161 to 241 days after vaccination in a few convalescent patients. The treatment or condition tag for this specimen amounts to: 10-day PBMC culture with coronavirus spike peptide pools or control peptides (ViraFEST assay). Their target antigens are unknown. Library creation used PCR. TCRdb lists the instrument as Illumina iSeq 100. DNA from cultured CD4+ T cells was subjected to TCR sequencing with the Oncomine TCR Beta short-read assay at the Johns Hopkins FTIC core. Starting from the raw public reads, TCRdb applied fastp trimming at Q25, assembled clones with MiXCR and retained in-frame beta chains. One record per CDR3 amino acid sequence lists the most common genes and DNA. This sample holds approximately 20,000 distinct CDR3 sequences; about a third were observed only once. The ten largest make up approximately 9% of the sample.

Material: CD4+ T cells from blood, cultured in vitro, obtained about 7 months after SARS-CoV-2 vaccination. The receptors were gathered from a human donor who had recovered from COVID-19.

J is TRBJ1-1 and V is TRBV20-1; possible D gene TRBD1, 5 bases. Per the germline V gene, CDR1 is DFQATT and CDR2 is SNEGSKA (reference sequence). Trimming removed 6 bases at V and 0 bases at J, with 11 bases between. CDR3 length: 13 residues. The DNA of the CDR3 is TGCAGTGCCCAGGAAGGGGTGAACACTGAAGCTTTCTTT. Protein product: CSAQEGVNTEAFF.

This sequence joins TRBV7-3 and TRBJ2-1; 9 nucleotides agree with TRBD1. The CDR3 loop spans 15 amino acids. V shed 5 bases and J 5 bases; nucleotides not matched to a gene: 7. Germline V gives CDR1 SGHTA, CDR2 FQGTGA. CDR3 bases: TGTGCCAGCAGCCAAGGGACAGGGCCACACAATGAGCAGTTCTTC. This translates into CASSQGTGPHNEQFF.

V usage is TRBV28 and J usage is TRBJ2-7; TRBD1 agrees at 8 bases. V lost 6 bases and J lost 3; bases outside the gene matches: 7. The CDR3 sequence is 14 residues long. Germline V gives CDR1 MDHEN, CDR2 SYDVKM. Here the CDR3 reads CASRLRTGGYEQYF. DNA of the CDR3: TGTGCCAGCAGACTACGAACAGGGGGCTACGAGCAGTACTTC.

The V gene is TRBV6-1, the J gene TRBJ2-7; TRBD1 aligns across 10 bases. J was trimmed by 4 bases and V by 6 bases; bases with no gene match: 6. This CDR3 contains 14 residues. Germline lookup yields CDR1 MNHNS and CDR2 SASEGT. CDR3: CASSRTGGEYEQYF. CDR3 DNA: TGTGCCAGCAGCCGGACAGGGGGAGAGTACGAGCAGTACTTC.